This T cell receptor (beta chain) was identified in a study of blood T cell repertoires in COVID-19. Study context: PBMCs, B-cell-depleted T cells, or T cells provided the cDNA or gDNA that made up the material.

Original data processing: Reference gene primers were amplified, and this amplification served to estimate nucleated cell counts. Sequenced by immunoSEQ multiplex PCR; TCRdb stores in-frame clones only, minus some. The V and J calls and clone size were taken over from that table, and D and trimming were inferred from the DNA. The sample lists roughly 62,000 clones, approximately 88% seen once, with roughly 10% in the top ten. Per germline, CDR1 MDHEN and CDR2 SYDVKM. The ends lost 7 bases at V and 3 bases at J; junction bases unmatched: 6. The CDR3 is made up of 14 amino acids. The chain carries TRBV28 and TRBJ1-5, with TRBD1 identical over 7 bases. This clonotype originated in a man aged 30 to 39 with COVID-19, enrolled during active disease. The specimen sequenced was peripheral blood. Here the CDR3 DNA reads TGTGCCAGCAAGGAGACAGGGAACAATCAGCCCCAGCATTTT. This gives the protein CASKETGNNQPQHF.